This TCR beta chain was captured in a study of Ad26.COV2.S vaccination and SARS-CoV-2 variants (dated by TCRdb to the early 2020s). Study-level background: Vaccine-arm donors came from COV1001, a multicentre, randomized, double-blind, placebo-controlled phase I-IIa trial of Ad26.COV2.S in healthy adults. Trial participants were randomized into five groups of five: low-dose or high-dose Ad26.COV2.S given once or twice, or placebo on both occasions. The specificity and breadth of SARS-CoV-2-reactive T cell receptors after Ad26.COV2.S vaccination were assessed by TCRbeta repertoire sequencing. The TCR-sequenced set comprised around 32 samples: around 20 Ad26.COV2.S vaccine recipients, 5 placebo recipients and 8 SARS-CoV-2 convalescent individuals. Investigators did not know the trial group allocation while performing experiments and assessing outcomes. Ad26.COV2.S was administered intramuscularly at a dose of 5x10^10 or 1x10^11 viral particles, either as one shot or as two shots given 56 days apart.

From its cysteine to its phenylalanine, the CDR3 spans 14 amino acids. Only the CDR3 DNA is retained, 42 bases long and in frame from the first base. The germline V gene gives CDR1 as SGHRS and CDR2 as YFSETQ. V is clipped by 4 bases and J by 0 bases, and the sequence between their germline boundaries is 11 bases long. Results the study describes overall, beyond this receptor: The study lacked the statistical power to compare responses across vaccine doses or regimens. Vaccine and placebo recipients had similar non-spike TCR breadth, a finding consistent with the vaccine containing only spike. After vaccination, spike-specific CD8+ and CD4+ T cell responses were reported to show substantial breadth. Higher spike-specific TCR breadth was observed in Ad26.COV2.S recipients than in placebo recipients (P = 0.0014). The authors noted that total T cell responses may have been underestimated by the TCR breadth and depth analyses.

The immunoSEQ Assay was the method used to sequence TCRbeta CDR3 regions. After extraction, genomic DNA underwent amplification by bias-controlled multiplex PCR, followed by high-throughput sequencing. The original pipeline was this. To quantify the absolute abundance of each unique TCRbeta CDR3 region, sequences were collapsed and filtered. T cell fraction was estimated by normalizing TCRbeta template counts to usable DNA, which was measured by amplifying reference genes present in all nucleated cells. Repertoire TCRs were annotated as SARS-CoV-2-specific by exact matching of V gene, CDR3 amino acid sequence and J gene to a known reactive TCR set. The reference SARS-CoV-2 TCR set came from MIRA and was filtered for enrichment in COVID-19-positive ImmuneCODE repertoires, removing public or cross-reactive TCRs. Using the MIRA antigens, annotated TCRs were further analysed by specific ORF or by position within an ORF. Breadth was defined as annotated unique rearrangements over total unique productive rearrangements; depth was the summed frequency of those rearrangements. TCR breadth was compared between groups using two-sided Wilcoxon rank-sum tests. The table comes from immuneACCESS by way of TCRdb, which keeps in-frame sequences with V and J called. Part of the clones is missing from these tables; in studies checked, under half for an unresolved V gene and the rest for unknown reasons. V and J calls and clone size are given by that table; D and trimming were obtained from the DNA. Here the sample has 300,000 to 350,000 clones; about 88% occur a single time. The top ten hold approximately 11% of the sample.

Remarks on this clone: Its antigen specificity is not known. Base qualities are missing; no much larger clone stands one base away.

The sample's treatment or condition, from its label and the paper: some 20 received Ad26.COV2.S at low or high dose, single or two shots; roughly 5 received placebo; per-sample allocation not given. Repertoires of vaccine and placebo recipients were sequenced from samples taken on day 63 after the first injection. In Cohort 1b, roughly 26 adults aged 18-55 years were enrolled at a single site in Boston, USA, between 29 July and 7 August 2020. Ad26.COV2.S was a replication-incompetent adenovirus type 26 vector that expressed a prefusion-stabilized SARS-CoV-2 spike protein derived from the original Wuhan strain.

Sequenced material: peripheral blood, taken in a trial of Ad26.COV2.S vaccine versus placebo. This sequence was found in a person between 18 and 60 years old who received the Ad26.COV2.S COVID-19 vaccine or a placebo. The V gene is TRBV5-1 and the J gene is TRBJ2-7, with TRBD1 perhaps the D gene, on 6 matching bases. DNA sequence: TGCGCCAGCAGCCGCAGGGGAGACTCCTACGAGCAGTACTTC. Translated, this gives CASSRRGDSYEQYF.